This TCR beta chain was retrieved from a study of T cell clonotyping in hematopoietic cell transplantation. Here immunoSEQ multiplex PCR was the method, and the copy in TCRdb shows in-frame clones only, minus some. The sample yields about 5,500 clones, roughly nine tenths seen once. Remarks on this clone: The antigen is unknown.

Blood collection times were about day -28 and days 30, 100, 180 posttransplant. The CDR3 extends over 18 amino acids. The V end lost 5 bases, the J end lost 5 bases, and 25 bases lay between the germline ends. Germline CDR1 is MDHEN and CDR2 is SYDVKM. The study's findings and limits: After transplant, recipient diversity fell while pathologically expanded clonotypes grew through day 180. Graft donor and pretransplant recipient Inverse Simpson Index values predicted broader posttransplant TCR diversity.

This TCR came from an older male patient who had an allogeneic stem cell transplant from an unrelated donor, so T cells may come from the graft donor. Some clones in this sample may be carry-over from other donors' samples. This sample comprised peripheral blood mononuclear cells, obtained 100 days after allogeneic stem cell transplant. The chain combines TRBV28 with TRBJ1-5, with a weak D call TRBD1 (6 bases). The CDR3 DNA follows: TGTGCCAGCAGTCGCAATGCATGGGACAACCCGCGCGATCAGCCCCAGCATTTT. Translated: CASSRNAWDNPRDQPQHF.